The clone carrying this T cell receptor (beta chain) was counted ten times or more. Its matching antigen is unknown. A junction boundary mismatches the germline segment, possibly from a read error. Amplification of TCR beta CDR3 regions used RNA as the template. An initial round of RT-PCR targeting the TCR CDR3 relied on the HTBI primer set. Via MiXCR, TCRdb re-called the multiplex PCR reads, giving one row per CDR3 protein. The sample comprises more than 550,000 distinct CDR3 sequences, roughly 17% of which are singletons, and about a sixth rests with the top ten. This record belongs to a study of T cells in Graves' hyperthyroidism and ophthalmopathy. Study-wide context: Peripheral blood was obtained at initial diagnosis, preceding any treatment.

These patients, aged 18 to 65, had recently diagnosed hyperthyroidism lasting under 2 months. The study's findings and limits: A model built on 13 V-J features separated ophthalmopathy from stable hyperthyroidism.

The CDR3 sequence is 14 residues long. Looked up from germline, CDR1 is SEHNR and CDR2 is FQNEAQ (reference sequence). The V and J genes are TRBV7-9 and TRBJ2-7; 8 bases are a match to TRBD2. Material: blood. The receptor was derived from a man aged 50 or older with Graves' hyperthyroidism. CDR3: CASSIRTSSNEQYF. The DNA of the CDR3 is TGTGCCAGCAGCATCCGGACTAGCTCCAACGAGCAGTACTTC.